The next 17 T cell receptor beta chains were all read from a single sample in a study of shared clonotypes between healthy human individuals. Profiled with immunoSEQ multiplex PCR; TCRdb holds only in-frame clones, not every one. Of about 550,000 clones listed, roughly 96% are singletons. Cells designated naive CD8 were CD45RO-negative and were positively selected for CCR7, with terminally differentiated effector memory CD45RA+ cells excluded. The sample consisted of naive CD8+ T cells sorted from blood. These receptors came from a woman aged 25-40 years in good health.

J is TRBJ2-1 and V is TRBV10-1; a weak D match, TRBD2 (5 bases). The V and J ends lost 3 bases and 9 bases respectively, with 6 bases between them. Germline V gives CDR1 WNHNN, CDR2 SYGVQD (reference sequence). There are 11 residues in the CDR3. CDR3 in amino acids: CASSESGEQFF. The CDR3 nucleotides read TGCGCCAGCAGTGAAAGCGGTGAGCAGTTCTTC.

CDR3 in amino acids: CASSPWDNPRGEPQHF. In DNA, the CDR3 is TGTGCCAGCAGTCCATGGGACAACCCGCGAGGTGAGCCCCAGCATTTT. The chain recombines TRBV27 with TRBJ1-5, with D tentatively TRBD1 (6 bases). This CDR3 is 16 amino acids long. The V gene lost 5 bases and the J gene lost 8 bases, with 22 bases spanning the gap. The germline CDR1 and CDR2 sequences are MNHEY and SMNVEV (reference sequence).

This clone showed up just a few times. The chain uses TRBV4-1 and TRBJ2-2, with 9 bases matching TRBD2. The CDR3 length is 17 residues. Trimming cost V 0 bases and J 6 bases; bases outside gene matches: 8. Per the germline V gene, CDR1 is MGHRA and CDR2 is YSYEKL. CDR3 nucleotides: TGCGCCAGCAGCCAAGATGACCTAGCGGGAATGGCCGGGGAGCTGTTTTTT. Translating gives CASSQDDLAGMAGELFF.

This rearrangement joins TRBV29-1 to TRBJ2-5; no reliable D call. Trimming took off 0 bases at V and 4 bases at J, with 6 bases between the two ends. Germline CDR1 reads SQVTM; CDR2 reads ANQGSEA. CDR3 length: 12 amino acids. The CDR3 is CSVEDLGETQYF. CDR3 nucleotides: TGCAGCGTTGAAGATCTTGGAGAGACCCAGTACTTC.

This rearrangement joins TRBV28 to TRBJ2-3, with D tentatively TRBD1 or TRBD2 (6 bases each). The germline V and J ends were trimmed by 6 bases and 1 base, with 23 bases remaining between them. The CDR3 is made up of 18 amino acids. The germline V gene encodes CDR1 MDHEN and CDR2 SYDVKM. CDR3 sequence: CASSTLVRGEVGTDTQYF. In nucleotides, the CDR3 is TGTGCCAGCAGCACCCTCGTGAGGGGGGAGGTGGGCACAGATACGCAGTATTTT.

CDR3 protein: CASSLGLAEGEQYF. In DNA form, the CDR3 reads TGTGCCAGCAGCTTGGGACTAGCGGAGGGGGAGCAGTACTTC. The J gene is TRBJ2-7, the V gene TRBV5-6, with 9 bases fitting TRBD2. The germline V gene has CDR1 SGHDT and CDR2 YYEEEE. This CDR3 has 14 amino acids. V lost 0 bases and J lost 7; bases outside the gene matches: 5.

This chain connects TRBV4-1 to TRBJ2-7; no clear D. V was trimmed by 4 bases and J by 0 bases, leaving 16 bases between them. This CDR3 is 16 amino acids long. CDR1 MGHRA and CDR2 YSYEKL come from the germline V gene. For the CDR3, the DNA is TGCGCCAGCAGCCCAGTCGCACTGTCCAGCTCCTACGAGCAGTACTTC. It codes for CASSPVALSSSYEQYF.

The J gene is TRBJ1-2, the V gene TRBV9; 8 bases match TRBD1. The germline gives CDR1 SGDLS, CDR2 YYNGEE. Germline trimming cut 3 bases from V and 8 bases from J; bases unmatched to any gene: 18. The CDR3 is 17 amino acids. The CDR3 protein is CASSGLLSGQGSSGYTF. DNA for the CDR3: TGTGCCAGCAGCGGACTACTATCTGGACAGGGTTCGTCCGGCTACACCTTC.

This clone appeared a single time. V usage is TRBV7-9 and J usage is TRBJ2-7; D may be TRBD1 or TRBD2 (5 bases each). This CDR3 has 15 residues. Trimming removed 2 bases from V and 2 bases from J, with 13 bases in between. In germline, CDR1 is SEHNR, CDR2 FQNEAQ (reference sequence). The chain's CDR3 is CASSLRGRNAYEQYF. Written as DNA, the CDR3 is TGTGCCAGCAGCTTAAGGGGACGGAACGCCTACGAGCAGTACTTC.

The J gene is TRBJ1-1, the V gene TRBV29-1; D not resolved. Germline assignment: CDR1 SQVTM and CDR2 ANQGSEA. The CDR3 totals 9 residues. The V gene lost 7 bases and the J gene lost 6 bases, with 6 bases spanning the gap. The CDR3 bases are TGCAGCGCCCCCCCTGAAGCTTTCTTT. This codes for CSAPPEAFF.

V gene TRBV7-9 combines with J gene TRBJ1-4, with D unclear. Trimming stripped 5 bases from V and 6 bases from J, with 10 bases between. There are 13 residues in the CDR3. Germline assignment: CDR1 SEHNR and CDR2 FQNEAQ (reference sequence). The CDR3 loop is CASSGVADEKLFF. The CDR3 bases are TGTGCCAGCAGCGGAGTCGCGGATGAAAAACTGTTTTTT. Supplemented by reference TRBV7-9 and TRBJ1-4, the full variable domain reads DTGVSQNPRHKITKRGQNVTFRCDPISEHNRLYWYRQTLGQGPEFLTYFQNEAQLEKSRLLSDRFSAERPKGSFSTLEIQRTEQGDSAMYLCASSGVADEKLFFGSGTQLSVL.

This chain uses TRBV18 with TRBJ1-3; no firm D call. V lost 0 bases to trimming and J lost 0 bases, with 12 bases between them. The germline V gene encodes CDR1 KGHSH and CDR2 LQKENI. This CDR3 has 17 residues. The CDR3 DNA reads TGTGCCAGCTCACCACCGTTAGATAGCTCCTCTGGAAACACCATATATTTT. It codes for CASSPPLDSSSGNTIYF. Based on the CDR3 plus reference TRBV18 and TRBJ1-3, the full variable domain is NAGVMQNPRHLVRRRGQEARLRCSPMKGHSHVYWYRQLPEEGLKFMVYLQKENIIDESGMPKERFSAEFPKEGPSILRIQQVVRGDSAAYFCASSPPLDSSSGNTIYFGEGSWLTVV.

This clone appeared a single time. The chain employs TRBV18 and TRBJ2-1; TRBD2 agrees at 9 bases. The CDR3 length is 16 residues. Germline CDR1 is KGHSH and CDR2 is LQKENI. Unmatched junction bases numbered 5, after V lost 3 bases and J lost 2 bases. The CDR3 protein is CASSPMAGGTYNEQFF. The CDR3 nucleotides are TGTGCCAGCTCACCCATGGCGGGGGGGACCTACAATGAGCAGTTCTTC.

V usage is TRBV28 and J usage is TRBJ1-5; D is uncertain. Per germline, CDR1 MDHEN and CDR2 SYDVKM. There are 16 residues in the CDR3. Trimming pared 6 bases from V and 2 bases from J, leaving 17 bases between. The CDR3 protein is CASSRDQGIGNQPQHF. The CDR3 DNA sequence: TGTGCCAGCAGCCGAGATCAAGGGATTGGCAATCAGCCCCAGCATTTT.

This sequence joins TRBV7-7 and TRBJ2-5; D gene ambiguous. The CDR3 length is 14 residues. Germline CDR1 SSHAT, CDR2 FNYEAQ (reference sequence). V lost 0 bases, J lost 2 bases, and 7 bases lay in between. The CDR3 nucleotides read TGTGCCAGCAGCTTAGCTCTAGGGCAAGAGACCCAGTACTTC. Translated, it gives CASSLALGQETQYF. Using reference TRBV7-7 and TRBJ2-5 for the parts outside the CDR3, the full variable domain is GAGVSQSPRYKVTKRGQDVTLRCDPISSHATLYWYQQALGQGPEFLTYFNYEAQPDKSGLPSDRFSAERPEGSISTLTIQRTEQRDSAMYRCASSLALGQETQYFGPGTRLLVL.

V gene TRBV5-4 combines with J gene TRBJ1-1; D is perhaps TRBD1 (5 bases). From germline, CDR1 is SGHNT and CDR2 YYREEE (reference sequence). The CDR3 has 15 residues. V lost 5 bases, J lost 3 bases, and 17 bases lay in between. The CDR3 is CASRFRGGGYTEAFF. The CDR3 DNA sequence: TGTGCCAGCAGGTTCCGGGGGGGAGGGTACACTGAAGCTTTCTTT.

The rearrangement joins TRBV2 to TRBJ1-5; D gene ambiguous. The germline V gene has CDR1 SNHLY and CDR2 FYNNEI. The CDR3 is made up of 11 amino acids. V was cut by 1 base and J by 9 bases, with 4 bases left in between. In DNA form, the CDR3 reads TGTGCCAGCAGTGAAGGGGGGCCCCAGCATTTT. As protein: CASSEGGPQHF. The complete variable domain, with remaining parts taken from reference TRBV2 and TRBJ1-5, reads EPEVTQTPSHQVTQMGQEVILRCVPISNHLYFYWYRQILGQKVEFLVSFYNNEISEKSEIFDDQFSVERPDGSNFTLKIRSTKLEDSAMYFCASSEGGPQHFGDGTRLSIL.